Sequencing of this T cell receptor (beta chain) was carried out in a study of T cells in Graves' hyperthyroidism and ophthalmopathy. Using RNA transcripts as the source, TCR beta CDR3 regions were amplified. The TCR CDR3 first-round RT-PCR relied on the HTBI primer set. TCRdb itself ran the multiplex PCR reads through MiXCR, one entry per CDR3 protein. The sample has about 340,000 distinct CDR3 sequences, about 21% seen once. Germline V gene sequence: CDR1 KGHSH, CDR2 LQKENI. CDR3 size: 13 residues. Trimming cost V 8 bases and J 1 base, with 11 bases left between them. This sequence originates from a woman in her forties or fifties with Graves' hyperthyroidism. Source material: blood. This rearrangement joins TRBV18 to TRBJ1-1, with D perhaps TRBD1 (6 bases). In nucleotides, the CDR3 is TGTGCCAGCGGGCGACAGGAGAACACTGAAGCTTTCTTT. This gives the protein CASGRQENTEAFF.